The next 8 T cell receptor beta chains were all read from a single sample in a study of preoperative IRX-2 immunotherapy in early breast cancer (dated by TCRdb to between 2019 and 2020). What the treatment or condition label conveys for this sample: preoperative locoregional IRX-2 cytokine immunotherapy. The receptor library was made with the immunoSEQ multiplex PCR assay. Here the immuneACCESS table is served through TCRdb, limited to in-frame sequences with V and J called. Missing clones are a known gap in these copies; in checked studies unresolved V genes cover under half, and the rest lacks a known reason. In this sample the table shows roughly 45,000 clones, less than 95% of which occur a single time. Together, the top ten hold 1.5% to 2% of the sample. Material: tumor tissue, obtained after IRX-2 immunotherapy. These receptors came from a human donor with breast cancer.

J is TRBJ2-1 and V is TRBV4-2; 9 bases are shared with TRBD2. V gave up 0 bases and J gave up 6 bases; unmatched junction bases: 12. Germline loops: CDR1 LGHNA, CDR2 YNFKEQ. The CDR3 spans 18 residues. The CDR3 nucleotides read TGTGCCAGCAGCCAAGATCTCTCCGGGACTAGCTCGGGCAATGAGCAGTTCTTC. Translation: CASSQDLSGTSSGNEQFF.

The chain couples TRBV5-1 to TRBJ2-1, with a possible D match to TRBD2 (6 bases). Trimming took 2 bases from V and 3 from J, leaving 12 bases between them. There are 15 residues in the CDR3. Looked up from germline, CDR1 is SGHRS and CDR2 is YFSETQ. CDR3 sequence: CASSFDSGNYNEQFF. The CDR3 DNA sequence: TGCGCCAGCAGCTTCGATAGCGGAAACTACAATGAGCAGTTCTTC.

In DNA form, the CDR3 reads TGTGCCAGCAGTTCACTAGCGGGAGGGTCCTACGAGCAGTACTTC. Its protein is CASSSLAGGSYEQYF. The V and J genes are TRBV2 and TRBJ2-7, with 13 bases aligning to TRBD2. Trimming cost V 5 bases and J 1 base; bases outside gene matches: 2. Per the germline V gene, CDR1 is SNHLY and CDR2 is FYNNEI. This CDR3 is 15 amino acids long. Based on the CDR3 plus reference TRBV2 and TRBJ2-7, the full variable domain is EPEVTQTPSHQVTQMGQEVILRCVPISNHLYFYWYRQILGQKVEFLVSFYNNEISEKSEIFDDQFSVERPDGSNFTLKIRSTKLEDSAMYFCASSSLAGGSYEQYFGPGTRLTVT.

This clone was recorded once. The rearrangement uses TRBV21-1 and TRBJ2-7. TRBV21-1 is termed a pseudogene. This CDR3 spans 14 amino acids. CDR3 in DNA: TGTGCCAGCAGCAAAACCAGGGGGGGATACGAGCAGTACTTC. This codes for CASSKTRGGYEQYF.

The chain carries TRBV4-2 and TRBJ2-5; 10 bases agree with TRBD2. The CDR3 is 15 amino acids. Trimming took 8 bases from V and 0 from J; bases not matched to a gene: 6. From germline, CDR1 is LGHNA and CDR2 YNFKEQ. The CDR3 DNA reads as TGTGCCAGCGGAAAACTAGCGGGGTACCAAGAGACCCAGTACTTC. This encodes CASGKLAGYQETQYF.

The chain is built from TRBV10-3 and TRBJ1-1, with D perhaps matching TRBD1 (6 bases). Germline CDR1 reads ENHRY; CDR2 reads SYGVKD. CDR3 size: 11 residues. V was trimmed by 4 bases and J by 10 bases, leaving 10 bases between them. The CDR3 loop reads CAISGGRGAFF. The CDR3 region has the DNA TGTGCCATCAGTGGGGGGCGCGGAGCTTTCTTT.

The chain recombines TRBV5-4 with TRBJ2-1; possibly TRBD1 for D (6 bases). V was shortened by 4 bases and J by 3 bases, with 14 bases between the two germline ends. The CDR3 consists of 15 residues. The germline V gene has CDR1 SGHNT and CDR2 YYREEE (reference sequence). This chain's CDR3 is CASSISGGNYNEQFF. The CDR3 DNA sequence: TGTGCCAGCAGCATTTCTGGGGGCAACTACAATGAGCAGTTCTTC.

This chain joins TRBV27 and TRBJ1-5; TRBD1 matches at 8 bases. J was trimmed by 3 bases and V by 5 bases; bases with no gene match: 3. Germline lookup yields CDR1 MNHEY and CDR2 SMNVEV (reference sequence). The CDR3 sequence is 14 residues long. The CDR3 region has the DNA TGTGCCAGCAGTGAGGACAGGGACAATCAGCCCCAGCATTTT. It encodes CASSEDRDNQPQHF.